A selection of T cell receptor beta chains follows, all from one sample in a study of lymphopenia after photon versus proton radiotherapy. Measured with immunoSEQ multiplex PCR; TCRdb has only the in-frame clones, and not every one. The profile covers roughly 40,000 clones, with 70% to 90% appearing a single time and approximately 10% taken by the ten largest. The sample consisted of peripheral blood, taken from a patient treated with proton-based radiotherapy. All receptors come from a woman in her 70s with pancreatic cancer. Some clones in this sample may be carry-over from other donors' samples. The CDR3 runs from the conserved cysteine through the conserved F or W. D genes are given only for firm matches. Clone size is shown for a subset of rows, as once, few, many or a class of expanded clone.

TRBJ2-3 | - | TRBD1 | TRBV5-1 | TGCGCCAGCAGACAGGACAGGATCGGGGATACGCAGTATTTT | CASRQDRIGDTQYF
TRBJ2-7 | - | - | TRBV7-2 | TGTGCCAGCAGCTTACGTCGGGACACAAGCTCCTACGAGCAGTACTTC | CASSLRRDTSSYEQYF
TRBJ2-7 | - | TRBD2 | TRBV25-1 | TGTGCCAGCAGTGGCCGACTAGCGGGGGTGCCATACGAGCAGTACTTC | CASSGRLAGVPYEQYF
TRBJ2-7 | once | - | TRBV10-3 | TGTGCCATCAGTGAGGGACCCTACGAGCAGTACTTC | CAISEGPYEQYF
TRBJ2-1 | - | TRBD2 | TRBV5-1 | TGCGCCAGCAGCTTTGCCGGGACTAGGACCTCTAATGAGCAGTTCTTC | CASSFAGTRTSNEQFF
TRBJ2-2 | few | TRBD2 | TRBV28 | TGTGCCAGCAGTTTATTCGACTTAGCGGGAGGGCCCGGGGAGCTGTTTTTT | CASSLFDLAGGPGELFF
TRBJ2-5 | - | TRBD1 | TRBV6-6 | TGTGCCAGCAATGCAGGGGGCTCTGAGACCCAGTACTTC | CASNAGGSETQYF
TRBJ1-5 | - | - | TRBV18 | TGTGCCAGCTCACCAGAAGGGGGAGAGCAGCCCCAGCATTTT | CASSPEGGEQPQHF
TRBJ1-5 | - | - | TRBV7-8 | TGTGCCAGCAGCTTAGCCGGGGGCAATCAGCCCCAGCATTTT | CASSLAGGNQPQHF
TRBJ2-1 | - | - | TRBV7-9 | TGTGCCAGCAGCTCTCAAGGGGGGCGCAATGAGCAGTTCTTC | CASSSQGGRNEQFF
TRBJ1-4 | few | TRBD1 | TRBV4-1 | TGCGCCAGCAGCCAAGATACGACAGGGGATGAAAAACTGTTTTTT | CASSQDTTGDEKLFF
TRBJ1-5 | - | TRBD1 | TRBV19 | TGTGCCAGTACCACCGGGACAGGGCCATATAGCAATCAGCCCCAGCATTTT | CASTTGTGPYSNQPQHF
TRBJ2-5 | - | - | TRBV9 | TGTGCCAGCAGCGTAACAGACCAAGAGACCCAGTACTTC | CASSVTDQETQYF
TRBJ2-1 | - | - | TRBV28 | TGTGCCAGCACTTCGAGTTTGGGGAAGCAGTTCTTC | CASTSSLGKQFF
TRBJ2-2 | - | TRBD2 | TRBV2 | TGTGCCAGTAGACTAGCGGGAGGGCCAGGGACCGGGGAGCTGTTTTTT | CASRLAGGPGTGELFF
TRBJ2-1 | - | TRBD2 | TRBV9 | TGTGCCAGCAGCGTTAGCGGGAGTCCGGGGAATGAGCAGTTCTTC | CASSVSGSPGNEQFF
TRBJ1-2 | - | - | TRBV27 | TGTGCCAGCAGTTTACGAGGGCATGGCTACACCTTC | CASSLRGHGYTF
TRBJ1-2 | - | - | TRBV19 | TGTGCCAGTAGTATACCCACAGGTTCGTGGTATGGCTACACCTTC | CASSIPTGSWYGYTF
TRBJ2-7 | - | - | TRBV6-6 | TGTGCCAGCAGTTATGGCCGGGATTCGTCCTACGAGCAGTACTTC | CASSYGRDSSYEQYF
TRBJ2-7 | - | - | TRBV5-1 | TGCGCCAGCAGCTTGGCCCAGAACTACGAGCAGTACTTC | CASSLAQNYEQYF
TRBJ1-1 | - | TRBD1 | TRBV29-1 | TGCAGCGCCCGACAGGGGGGCATGAACACTGAAGCTTTCTTT | CSARQGGMNTEAFF
TRBJ1-2 | - | - | TRBV11-2 | TGTGCCAGCAGCCTCACAGGGTACTATGGCTACACCTTC | CASSLTGYYGYTF
TRBJ1-2 | - | TRBD1 | TRBV6-5 | TGTGCCAGCAGTTACGGGACAGCTAACTATGGCTACACCTTC | CASSYGTANYGYTF
TRBJ2-7 | - | TRBD2 | TRBV9 | TGTGCCAGCAGCCCTCGGTCTCCGGGACTAGGTTCCGCGGAGCAGTACTTC | CASSPRSPGLGSAEQYF
TRBJ2-7 | - | - | TRBV11-2 | TGTGCCAGCAGCTACACGGTCCCTTCGGAAAGCTACGAGCAGTACTTC | CASSYTVPSESYEQYF
TRBJ1-2 | - | - | TRBV21-1 | TGTGCCAGCAGCCGGTCTTTCGGATCTAACTATGGCTACACCTTC | CASSRSFGSNYGYTF
TRBJ2-1 | few | - | TRBV27 | TGTGCCAGCAGTCCCCCACAGGTAGTCTACAATGAGCAGTTCTTC | CASSPPQVVYNEQFF
TRBJ2-4 | - | - | TRBV28 | TGTGCCAGCAGTTTTGTCTGGGCAGACAGAGCCAAAAACATTCAGTACTTC | CASSFVWADRAKNIQYF